A single sample gave rise to the 10 T cell receptor beta chains below, sequenced in a study of T-cell memory formation after mild COVID-19. One entry per CDR3 protein, called by TCRdb with MiXCR from the 5' RACE reads. The sample yields about 210,000 distinct CDR3 sequences, 25% to 35% seen once. Specimen: PBMCs or a T cell subset sorted from them (not recorded which). These receptors came from an adult woman who had mild COVID-19 (a few samples of this study predate the infection). Cell type and time point are not known.

This clonotype appeared a few times. The chain employs TRBV11-2 and TRBJ2-3; TRBD1 is a possible D gene (6 bases). V lost 5 bases, J lost 0 bases, and 12 bases lay in between. This CDR3 is 15 amino acids long. CDR1 and CDR2 (germline): SGHAT, FQNNGV. In nucleotides, the CDR3 is TGTGCCAGCAGCCAAGGGGGAGTTAGCACAGATACGCAGTATTTT. It specifies CASSQGGVSTDTQYF.

This clonotype occurred a few times. The chain joins TRBV5-1 to TRBJ2-7; 8 positions match TRBD2. The CDR3 extends over 15 amino acids. The germline V gene has CDR1 SGHRS and CDR2 YFSETQ. The V gene end was trimmed by 6 bases and the J gene end by 0 bases; junction bases not matched to a gene: 8. The CDR3 is CASNPTGRGSYEQYF. CDR3 sequence (DNA): TGCGCCAGCAATCCCACCGGGAGGGGCTCCTACGAGCAGTACTTC.

This clonotype was found a few times. The chain is built from TRBV20-1 and TRBJ2-1; tentatively, D is TRBD2 (6 bases). V gave up 6 bases and J gave up 3 bases, with 15 bases separating them. The CDR3 is made up of 14 amino acids. Germline values: CDR1 DFQATT, CDR2 SNEGSKA (reference sequence). In DNA, the CDR3 is TGCAGTGCCACCGGAGGGGTCGTCTACAATGAGCAGTTCTTC. Translation: CSATGGVVYNEQFF.

The chain carries TRBV5-1 and TRBJ1-6; 8 bases match TRBD1. Trimming at V came to 2 bases and at J to 8 bases, leaving 3 bases not matched to a gene. Germline CDR1 SGHRS, CDR2 YFSETQ. The length of the CDR3 is 14 residues. CDR3 sequence reads: CASSFAGGYSPLHF. The CDR3 coding sequence is TGCGCCAGCAGCTTCGCAGGGGGCTATTCACCCCTCCACTTT.

This clonotype occurred a few times. The chain couples TRBV7-2 to TRBJ2-2; 10 nucleotides align to TRBD1. J gave up 5 bases and V 2 bases, and 11 bases lay outside the gene matches. Germline-derived CDR1 and CDR2 are SGHTA and FQGNSA. The CDR3 length is 18 residues. CDR3 residues: CASSLQSSGQGRTGELFF. The CDR3 DNA is TGTGCCAGCAGCTTACAGTCCTCGGGACAGGGGAGGACCGGGGAGCTGTTTTTT.

The chain couples TRBV5-1 to TRBJ2-3; D is possibly TRBD1 (6 bases). The CDR3 is 14 residues long. Trimming removed 2 bases at V and 3 bases at J, with 10 bases between. CDR1 and CDR2 (germline): SGHRS, YFSETQ. This CDR3 is CASSLQGRTDTQYF. CDR3 nucleotides: TGCGCCAGCAGCTTACAGGGCAGGACAGATACGCAGTATTTT.

This clonotype came up a few times. The V and J genes are TRBV7-2 and TRBJ2-1; 8 bases fit TRBD2. The V segment lost 5 bases and the J segment 0 bases; nucleotides outside the gene matches: 6. Germline V gene data show CDR1 as SGHTA and CDR2 as FQGNSA. The CDR3 has 16 residues. The CDR3: CASSPGTSLSYNEQFF. The CDR3 DNA reads TGTGCCAGCAGCCCGGGGACTAGTCTCTCCTACAATGAGCAGTTCTTC. The full variable domain, completed using reference TRBV7-2 and TRBJ2-1, is GAGVSQSPSNKVTEKGKDVELRCDPISGHTALYWYRQSLGQGLEFLIYFQGNSAPDKSGLPSDRFSAERTGGSVSTLTIQRTQQEDSAVYLCASSPGTSLSYNEQFFGPGTRLTVL.

The chain employs TRBV20-1 and TRBJ1-1, with D maybe TRBD1 (5 bases). The germline CDR1 and CDR2 sequences are DFQATT and SNEGSKA (reference sequence). This CDR3 comprises 15 residues. Trimming removed 0 bases from V and 3 bases from J, with 14 bases in between. The CDR3 spells CSARDQTRRDTEAFF. CDR3 coding DNA: TGCAGTGCTAGAGATCAAACCCGCAGGGACACTGAAGCTTTCTTT.

V is TRBV5-1 and J is TRBJ1-2; no definite D call. This CDR3 is built from 15 residues. CDR1 is SGHRS and CDR2 is YFSETQ in the germline V gene. Trimming removed 6 bases at V and 0 bases at J, with 15 bases between. CDR3 amino acids: CASTPWTTANYGYTF. CDR3 DNA sequence: TGCGCCAGCACCCCTTGGACGACTGCTAACTATGGCTACACCTTC.

This clonotype was picked up a small number of times. The V and J genes are TRBV11-1 and TRBJ2-1; D perhaps matches TRBD1 (6 bases). The V gene's germline CDR1 is SGHAT and CDR2 FQDESV (reference sequence). The length of the CDR3 is 17 residues. The V gene lost 1 base and the J gene lost 0 bases, with 13 bases spanning the gap. The CDR3 region has the DNA TGTGCCAGCAGCTTAGGCCAAACAGGGAGCTCCTACAATGAGCAGTTCTTC. Translated, it gives CASSLGQTGSSYNEQFF. Full variable domain (outside the CDR3, taken from reference TRBV11-1 and TRBJ2-1): EAEVAQSPRYKITEKSQAVAFWCDPISGHATLYWYRQILGQGPELLVQFQDESVVDDSQLPKDRFSAERLKGVDSTLKIQPAELGDSAMYLCASSLGQTGSSYNEQFFGPGTRLTVL.